These 10 T cell receptor beta chains originate from one sample sequenced in a study of T cell responses to AZD1222 COVID-19 vaccine. Clones were sequenced by immunoSEQ multiplex PCR, and TCRdb holds only the in-frame ones, with some missing. The sample lists roughly 100,000 clones, approximately 96% occurring once. This specimen was peripheral blood, taken on day 0 of AZD1222 vaccination. These receptors all stem from an adult in good health.

The chain links TRBV20-1 to TRBJ1-1; possible D gene TRBD1, 6 bases. This CDR3 is built from 11 residues. Between the trimmed V and J ends, which lost 2 bases and 8 bases, there was a span of 9 bases. Germline CDR1 DFQATT, CDR2 SNEGSKA (reference sequence). CDR3 sequence (DNA): TGCAGTGCTAGAATAACAGGGGAAGCTTTCTTT. Its translation is CSARITGEAFF.

The chain couples TRBV7-9 to TRBJ1-1, with D perhaps TRBD1 (5 bases). Trimming cost V 2 bases and J 5 bases, with 15 bases left between them. The CDR3 is 15 residues long. In germline, CDR1 is SEHNR, CDR2 FQNEAQ (reference sequence). The CDR3 DNA sequence: TGTGCCAGCAGCTTAATACGGCAGGGATCTACTGAAGCTTTCTTT. Translating gives CASSLIRQGSTEAFF.

V and J are TRBV28 and TRBJ1-1; tentatively, D is TRBD1 (5 bases). Germline V gives CDR1 MDHEN, CDR2 SYDVKM. Trimming left V 3 bases short and J 5 bases short, with 19 bases between. The CDR3 runs to 16 residues. The CDR3 DNA is TGTGCCAGCAGTTTCCCCTTTCGCGGGGGAGAAACTGAAGCTTTCTTT. Protein product: CASSFPFRGGETEAFF.

The chain joins TRBV6-5 to TRBJ1-1; the match to TRBD1 covers 7 bases. The CDR3 extends over 13 amino acids. Germline V gene sequence: CDR1 MNHEY, CDR2 SVGAGI. The J segment lost 4 bases and the V segment lost 6 bases, leaving 5 bases of the junction unmatched. CDR3 in DNA: TGTGCCAGCAGCAGGAACAGGGGCACTGAAGCTTTCTTT. This encodes CASSRNRGTEAFF.

This chain joins TRBV5-4 and TRBJ2-3, with D unresolved. Trimming removed 0 bases at V and 2 bases at J, with 4 bases between. This CDR3 has 13 residues. In germline, CDR1 is SGHNT, CDR2 YYREEE (reference sequence). CDR3 residues: CASSLDSTDTQYF. DNA for the CDR3: TGTGCCAGCAGCTTGGATTCCACAGATACGCAGTATTTT.

The chain combines TRBV5-1 with TRBJ2-1; 7 nucleotides align to TRBD2. The CDR3 totals 19 residues. J lost 3 bases, V lost 4 bases, and 19 bases had no gene match. Germline V CDR1 and CDR2: SGHRS, YFSETQ. CDR3 DNA sequence: TGCGCCAGCAGCCTGGGGGTTGTGGGAGGGACTCCAGGCTACAATGAGCAGTTCTTC. Translated, it gives CASSLGVVGGTPGYNEQFF.

This chain joins TRBV3-1 (or the pseudogene TRBV3-2) and TRBJ1-2; the match to TRBD1 covers 7 bases. Germline V lookup: CDR1 LGHDT, CDR2 YNNKEL (reference sequence). Unmatched junction bases numbered 9, after V lost 4 bases and J lost 4 bases. The CDR3 has 15 amino acids. CDR3 nucleotide sequence: TGTGCCAGCAGCCGAATCGGGCCAGGGGGCTATGGCTACACCTTC. Amino acid sequence: CASSRIGPGGYGYTF.

This chain links TRBV27 with TRBJ2-6; D unclear. V dropped 7 bases and J dropped 8 bases, with 15 bases sitting between them. The CDR3 spans 14 residues. CDR1 and CDR2 (germline): MNHEY, SMNVEV (reference sequence). The CDR3 protein is CASKQWSRSNVLTF. The CDR3 bases are TGTGCCAGCAAACAGTGGTCTCGGTCCAACGTCCTGACTTTC.

The V and J genes are TRBV19 and TRBJ2-5; TRBD1 agrees at 8 bases. The J segment lost 3 bases and the V segment lost 5 bases, leaving 8 bases of the junction unmatched. In germline, CDR1 is LNHDA, CDR2 SQIVND (reference sequence). The CDR3 extends over 15 amino acids. The CDR3 is CASSPLTGEEETQYF. As DNA, the CDR3 is TGTGCCAGTAGTCCATTGACAGGGGAGGAAGAGACCCAGTACTTC.

This sequence joins TRBV20-1 and TRBJ2-3, with TRBD2 matching over 13 bases. V lost 3 bases, J lost 2 bases, and 5 bases stayed unmatched. CDR3 size: 16 residues. Looked up from germline, CDR1 is DFQATT and CDR2 is SNEGSKA (reference sequence). In nucleotides, the CDR3 is TGCAGTGCTAGTCGCGGACTAGCGGGGGACACAGATACGCAGTATTTT. Residues: CSASRGLAGDTDTQYF.